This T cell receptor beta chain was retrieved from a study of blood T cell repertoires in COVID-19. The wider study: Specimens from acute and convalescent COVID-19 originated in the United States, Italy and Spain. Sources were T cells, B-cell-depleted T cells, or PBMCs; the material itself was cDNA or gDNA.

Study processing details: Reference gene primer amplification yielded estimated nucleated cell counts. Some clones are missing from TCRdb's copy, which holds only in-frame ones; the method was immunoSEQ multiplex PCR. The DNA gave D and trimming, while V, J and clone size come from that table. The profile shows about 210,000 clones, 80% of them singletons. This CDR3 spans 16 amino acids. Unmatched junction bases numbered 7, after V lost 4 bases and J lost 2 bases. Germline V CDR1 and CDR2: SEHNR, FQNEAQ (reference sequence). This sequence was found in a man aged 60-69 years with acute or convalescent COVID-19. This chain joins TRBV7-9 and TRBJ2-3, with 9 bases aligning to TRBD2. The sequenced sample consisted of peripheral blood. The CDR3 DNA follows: TGTGCCAGCAGCTCCCTGACTAGCGGAACCACAGATACGCAGTATTTT. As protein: CASSSLTSGTTDTQYF.